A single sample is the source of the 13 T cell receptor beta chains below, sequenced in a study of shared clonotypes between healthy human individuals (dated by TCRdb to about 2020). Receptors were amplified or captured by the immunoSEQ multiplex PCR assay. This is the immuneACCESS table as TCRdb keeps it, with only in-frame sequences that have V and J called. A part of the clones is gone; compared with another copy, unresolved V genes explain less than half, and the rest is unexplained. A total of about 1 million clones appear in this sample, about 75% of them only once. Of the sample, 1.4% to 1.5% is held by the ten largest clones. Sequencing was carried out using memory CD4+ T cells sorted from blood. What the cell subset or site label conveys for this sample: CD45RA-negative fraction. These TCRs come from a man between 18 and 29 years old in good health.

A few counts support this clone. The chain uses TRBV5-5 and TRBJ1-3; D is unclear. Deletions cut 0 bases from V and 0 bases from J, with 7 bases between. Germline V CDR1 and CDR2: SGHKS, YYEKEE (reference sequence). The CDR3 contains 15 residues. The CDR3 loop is CASSLGLISGNTIYF. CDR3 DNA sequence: TGTGCCAGCAGCTTGGGCCTTATCTCTGGAAACACCATATATTTT.

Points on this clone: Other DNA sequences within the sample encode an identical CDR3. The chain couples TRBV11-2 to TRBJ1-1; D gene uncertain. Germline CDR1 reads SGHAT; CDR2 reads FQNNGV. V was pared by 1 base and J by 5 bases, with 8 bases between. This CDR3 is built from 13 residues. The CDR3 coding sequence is TGTGCCAGCAGCTTAGCTCGTGGGACTGAAGCTTTCTTT. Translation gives CASSLARGTEAFF.

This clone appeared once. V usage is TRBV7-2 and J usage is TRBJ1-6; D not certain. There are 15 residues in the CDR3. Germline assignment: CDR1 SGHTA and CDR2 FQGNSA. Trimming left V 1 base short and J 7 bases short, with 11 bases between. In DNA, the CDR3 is TGTGCCAGCAGCTTAGTCAAGGGCATCAATTCACCCCTCCACTTT. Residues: CASSLVKGINSPLHF.

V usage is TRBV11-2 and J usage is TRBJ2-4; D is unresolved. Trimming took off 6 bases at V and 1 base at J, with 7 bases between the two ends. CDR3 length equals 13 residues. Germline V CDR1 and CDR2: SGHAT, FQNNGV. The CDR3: CASRSLAKNIQYF. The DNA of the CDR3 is TGTGCCAGCAGGTCGTTGGCCAAAAACATTCAGTACTTC.

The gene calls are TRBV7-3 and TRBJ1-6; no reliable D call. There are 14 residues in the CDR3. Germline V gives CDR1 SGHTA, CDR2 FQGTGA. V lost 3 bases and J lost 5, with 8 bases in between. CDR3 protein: CASSLNINNSPLHF. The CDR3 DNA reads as TGTGCCAGCAGCTTGAACATCAATAATTCACCCCTCCACTTT.

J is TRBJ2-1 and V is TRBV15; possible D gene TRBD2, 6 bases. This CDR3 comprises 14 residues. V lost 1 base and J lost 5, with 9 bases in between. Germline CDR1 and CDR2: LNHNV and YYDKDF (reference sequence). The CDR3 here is CATSRVGTHNEQFF. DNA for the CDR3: TGTGCCACCAGCAGAGTCGGGACTCACAATGAGCAGTTCTTC.

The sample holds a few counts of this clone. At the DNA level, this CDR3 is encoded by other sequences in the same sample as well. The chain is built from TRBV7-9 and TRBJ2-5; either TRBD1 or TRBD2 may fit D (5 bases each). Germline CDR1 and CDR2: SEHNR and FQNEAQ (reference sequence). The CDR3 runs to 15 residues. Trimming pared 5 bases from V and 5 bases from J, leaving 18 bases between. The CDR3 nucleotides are TGTGCCAGCAGCCAGATCCGGGGTCCAGGGGAGACCCAGTACTTC. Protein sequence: CASSQIRGPGETQYF.

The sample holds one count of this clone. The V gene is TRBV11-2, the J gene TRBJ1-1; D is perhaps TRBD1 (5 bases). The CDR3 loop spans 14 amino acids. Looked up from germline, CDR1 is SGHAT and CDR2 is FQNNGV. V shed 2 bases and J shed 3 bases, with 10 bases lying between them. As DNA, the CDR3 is TGTGCCAGCAGCTTAATCCCACAGGACACTGAAGCTTTCTTT. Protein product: CASSLIPQDTEAFF.

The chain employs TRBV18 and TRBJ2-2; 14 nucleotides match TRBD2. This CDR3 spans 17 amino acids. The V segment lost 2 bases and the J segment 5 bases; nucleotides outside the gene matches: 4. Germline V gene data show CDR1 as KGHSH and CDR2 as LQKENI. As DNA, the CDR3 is TGTGCCAGCTCACCAGGGACTAGCGGGAGAGTAACCGGGGAGCTGTTTTTT. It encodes CASSPGTSGRVTGELFF. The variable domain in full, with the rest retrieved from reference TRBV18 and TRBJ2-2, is NAGVMQNPRHLVRRRGQEARLRCSPMKGHSHVYWYRQLPEEGLKFMVYLQKENIIDESGMPKERFSAEFPKEGPSILRIQQVVRGDSAAYFCASSPGTSGRVTGELFFGEGSRLTVL.

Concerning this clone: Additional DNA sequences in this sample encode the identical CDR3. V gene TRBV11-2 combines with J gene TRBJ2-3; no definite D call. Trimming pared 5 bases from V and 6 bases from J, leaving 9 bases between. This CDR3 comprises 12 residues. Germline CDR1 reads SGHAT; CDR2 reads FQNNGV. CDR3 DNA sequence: TGTGCCAGCAGCCCATTAGCCGATACGCAGTATTTT. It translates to CASSPLADTQYF.

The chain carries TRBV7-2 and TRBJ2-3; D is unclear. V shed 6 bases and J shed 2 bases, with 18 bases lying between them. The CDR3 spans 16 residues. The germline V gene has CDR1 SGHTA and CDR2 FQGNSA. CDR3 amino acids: CASSNGWPDTTDTQYF. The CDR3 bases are TGTGCCAGCAGTAACGGATGGCCAGACACCACAGATACGCAGTATTTT.

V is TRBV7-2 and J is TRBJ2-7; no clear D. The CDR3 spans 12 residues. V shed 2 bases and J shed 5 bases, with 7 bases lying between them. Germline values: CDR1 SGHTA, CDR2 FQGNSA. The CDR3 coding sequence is TGTGCCAGCAGCTTACCCCCACACGAGCAGTACTTC. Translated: CASSLPPHEQYF.

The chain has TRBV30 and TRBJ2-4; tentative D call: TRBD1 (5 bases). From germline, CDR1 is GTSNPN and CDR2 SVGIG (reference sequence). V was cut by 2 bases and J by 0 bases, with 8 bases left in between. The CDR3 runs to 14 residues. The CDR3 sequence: CAWSLQGAKNIQYF. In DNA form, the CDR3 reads TGTGCCTGGAGTCTCCAGGGAGCCAAAAACATTCAGTACTTC.